This T cell receptor (beta chain) was observed in a study of shared clonotypes between healthy human individuals. Regarding this clone: Its antigen remains unknown.

There are 10 residues in the CDR3. V dropped 6 bases and J dropped 5 bases, with 5 bases sitting between them. Germline values: CDR1 LGHNT, CDR2 FRNRAP. Positive CCR7 selection of CD45RO-negative cells yielded the naive CD8 cells, and terminally differentiated effector memory CD45RA+ cells were excluded. The method was immunoSEQ multiplex PCR; TCRdb's version includes in-frame clones alone and lacks a portion of them. The sample has some 2.1 million clones; about 94% are singletons. Study results and caveats: Shared across a few donors were roughly 4.8% of the naive CD4 clonotypes. Against clonotypes common to all four donors, non-shared ones had lower generation probabilities. In general, naive subsets displayed greater estimated richness than memory subsets did.

The sequence was collected from a man between 18 and 35 years old in good health. The chain links TRBV12-5 to TRBJ2-7; D gene uncertain. Sequencing was done on a sample of naive CD8+ T cells sorted from blood. In DNA, the CDR3 is TGTGCTAGTGGGGAAAACGAGCAGTACTTC. Translating gives CASGENEQYF.